These 3 T cell receptor beta chains came from one sample sequenced in a study of shared clonotypes between healthy human individuals. Clones were sequenced by immunoSEQ multiplex PCR, and TCRdb holds only the in-frame ones, with some missing. Of 600,000 to 750,000 clones in the sample, 90% were seen once. Sequencing was done on a sample of memory CD8+ T cells from PBMCs. The subset denotes: CD45RO+ cells pooled with CCR7-negative TemRA cells. The receptors here all came from a man between 18 and 35 years old in good health. Some clones in this sample may be carry-over from other donors' samples.

The V call is TRBV30, the J call TRBJ2-1; D not resolved. CDR3 length: 15 residues. V was trimmed by 0 bases and J by 2 bases, leaving 11 bases between them. Germline V gene data show CDR1 as GTSNPN and CDR2 as SVGIG (reference sequence). The CDR3 spells CAWSVMSAPYNEQFF. The DNA for the CDR3 is TGTGCCTGGAGTGTAATGTCAGCCCCCTACAATGAGCAGTTCTTC. The whole variable domain, remainder taken from reference TRBV30 and TRBJ2-1, is SQTIHQWPATLVQPVGSPLSLECTVEGTSNPNLYWYRQAAGRGLQLLFYSVGIGQISSEVPQNLSASRPQDRQFILSSKKLLLSDSGFYLCAWSVMSAPYNEQFFGPGTRLTVL.

As to this clone: The sample carries other DNA sequences with the same CDR3. The V gene is TRBV28, the J gene TRBJ2-7; 8 bases fit TRBD1. This CDR3 comprises 13 residues. V was clipped by 6 bases and J by 4 bases; unmatched bases: 5. Germline-derived CDR1 and CDR2 are MDHEN and SYDVKM. The DNA of the CDR3 is TGTGCCAGCAGCCTTGACAGGGGATACGAGCAGTACTTC. This encodes CASSLDRGYEQYF.

The chain recombines TRBV9 with TRBJ2-3; the D gene could be TRBD1 or TRBD2 (6 bases each). The CDR3 is 15 amino acids. CDR1 and CDR2 (germline): SGDLS, YYNGEE. Trimming cost V 4 bases and J 4 bases, with 16 bases left between them. CDR3 in amino acids: CASSKTVRGADTQYF. The DNA for the CDR3 is TGTGCCAGCAGCAAGACAGTAAGGGGGGCAGATACGCAGTATTTT.